This T cell receptor beta chain was found in a study of cytomegalovirus exposure and HLA in healthy donors. Study-level results: Earlier findings revealed that most TCR beta V segments proved productive either about 87% or about 30% of the time. By a later analysis, the bulk of CMV-associated TCR beta chains appeared HLA-restricted. TCR beta V- and J-gene trimming, according to a later analysis, was linked to a missense DCLRE1C variant. A few of the chains that were CMV-associated were confirmed in vitro to be specific for CMV antigens.

Unmatched junction bases numbered 5, after V lost 2 bases and J lost 6 bases. The V gene's germline CDR1 is MNHEY and CDR2 SMNVEV (reference sequence). The CDR3 contains 15 residues. 60 Vbeta and 13 Jbeta primers were used in PCR. Only in-frame clones appear in the TCRdb table, and some are missing; sequencing was by immunoSEQ multiplex PCR. Found here are about 100,000 clones, around 76% of them singletons; the top ten hold roughly 7%. Turning to this clone: What it binds is unknown.

This sequence joins TRBV27 and TRBJ2-1; 9 nucleotides line up with TRBD2. The sequenced sample was PBMCs. The TCR comes from a middle-aged man in good health and CMV-seropositive. CDR3 sequence: CASSLRRGGANEQFF. CDR3 sequence (DNA): TGTGCCAGCAGTTTAAGGCGGGGGGGCGCCAATGAGCAGTTCTTC.